This T cell receptor (beta chain) originates from a study of blood T cells in healthy people across ages. Combining a sample-barcoded 5' primer with a J-beta primer mix, a second PCR ran for roughly 7 to 11 cycles. TCRdb processed the 5' RACE reads anew with MiXCR; each CDR3 protein has one entry. The sample lists about 970,000 distinct CDR3 sequences, roughly 51% occurring once. This CDR3 has 15 amino acids. Per germline, CDR1 SGHTA and CDR2 FQGNSA. V lost 0 bases and J 5 bases, leaving 11 bases between the germline ends. This sequence originates from a woman aged 60-75 years in good health. Sequenced material: blood. This rearrangement joins TRBV7-2 to TRBJ1-5, with D possibly TRBD1 on 5 matching bases. For the CDR3, the DNA is TGTGCCAGCAGCTTAGCGCTGGGGGGAGATCAGCCCCAGCATTTT. Its protein product is CASSLALGGDQPQHF.